This T cell receptor beta chain was retrieved from a study of blood T cell repertoires in COVID-19. Looking at the study overall: The origin of the acute and convalescent COVID-19 samples was the United States, Italy and Spain.

Produced via immunoSEQ multiplex PCR; TCRdb's table is partial and in-frame only. The sample carries a few hundred thousand clones, about 73% recorded once. This CDR3 is 15 amino acids long. From germline, CDR1 is SEHNR and CDR2 FQNEAQ (reference sequence). After removal of 0 bases from V and 4 bases from J, the junction contained 1 base not matched to a gene. Sequenced sample: peripheral blood. The J gene is TRBJ1-1, the V gene TRBV7-9; 11 bases fit TRBD1. The TCR originated in a woman at least 80 years old with acute or convalescent COVID-19. CDR3 DNA sequence: TGTGCCAGCAGCTTAGCCGGGACAGGGGGCACTGAAGCTTTCTTT. This gives the protein CASSLAGTGGTEAFF.